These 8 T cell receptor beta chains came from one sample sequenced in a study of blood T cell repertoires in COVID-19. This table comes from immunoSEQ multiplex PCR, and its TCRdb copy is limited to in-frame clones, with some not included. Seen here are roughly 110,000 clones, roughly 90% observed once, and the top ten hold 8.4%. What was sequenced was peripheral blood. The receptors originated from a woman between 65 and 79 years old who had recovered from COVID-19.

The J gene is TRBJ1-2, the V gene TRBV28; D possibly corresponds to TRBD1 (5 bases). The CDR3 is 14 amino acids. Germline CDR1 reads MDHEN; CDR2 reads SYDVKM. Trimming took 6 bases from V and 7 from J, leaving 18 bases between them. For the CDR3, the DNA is TGTGCCAGCAGCAACAGCGACAGTCTTAGTGGCTACACCTTC. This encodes CASSNSDSLSGYTF.

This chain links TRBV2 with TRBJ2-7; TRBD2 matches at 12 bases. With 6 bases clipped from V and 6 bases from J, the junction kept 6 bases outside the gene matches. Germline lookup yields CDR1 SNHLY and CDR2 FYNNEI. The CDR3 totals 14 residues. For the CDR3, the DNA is TGTGCCAGCAGATGGACTAGCGGGGCGGGCGAGCAGTACTTC. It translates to CASRWTSGAGEQYF.

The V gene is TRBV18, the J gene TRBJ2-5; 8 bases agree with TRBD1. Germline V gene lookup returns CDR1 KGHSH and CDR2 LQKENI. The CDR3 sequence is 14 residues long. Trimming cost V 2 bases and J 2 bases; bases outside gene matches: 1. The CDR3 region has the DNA TGTGCCAGCTCACCAGGGGACAGGCAAGAGACCCAGTACTTC. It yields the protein CASSPGDRQETQYF.

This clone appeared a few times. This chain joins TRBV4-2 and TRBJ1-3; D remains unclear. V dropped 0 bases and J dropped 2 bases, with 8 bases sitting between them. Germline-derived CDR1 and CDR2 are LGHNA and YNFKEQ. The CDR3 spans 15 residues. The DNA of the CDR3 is TGTGCCAGCAGCCAAGATGGTACAACTGGAAACACCATATATTTT. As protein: CASSQDGTTGNTIYF.

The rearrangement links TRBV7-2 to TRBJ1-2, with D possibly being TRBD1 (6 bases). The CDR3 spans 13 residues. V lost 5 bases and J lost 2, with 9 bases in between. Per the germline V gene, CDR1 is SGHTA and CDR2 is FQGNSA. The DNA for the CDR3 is TGTGCCAGCAGCGTTACAGGGAACTATGGCTACACCTTC. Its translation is CASSVTGNYGYTF.

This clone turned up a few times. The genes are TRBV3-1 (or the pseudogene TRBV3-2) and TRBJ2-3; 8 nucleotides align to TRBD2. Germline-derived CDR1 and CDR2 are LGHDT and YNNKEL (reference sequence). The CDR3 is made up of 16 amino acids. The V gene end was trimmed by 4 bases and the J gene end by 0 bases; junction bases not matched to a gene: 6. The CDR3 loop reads CASSPLAGPSTDTQYF. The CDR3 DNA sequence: TGTGCCAGCAGCCCCTTAGCGGGACCTAGCACAGATACGCAGTATTTT.

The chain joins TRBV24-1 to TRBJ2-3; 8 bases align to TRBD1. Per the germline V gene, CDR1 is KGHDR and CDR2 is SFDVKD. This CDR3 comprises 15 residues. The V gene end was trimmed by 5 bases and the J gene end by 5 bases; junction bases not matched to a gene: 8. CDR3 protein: CATSGRTGTGDTQYF. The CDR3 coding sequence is TGTGCCACCAGTGGTCGGACAGGGACCGGAGATACGCAGTATTTT.

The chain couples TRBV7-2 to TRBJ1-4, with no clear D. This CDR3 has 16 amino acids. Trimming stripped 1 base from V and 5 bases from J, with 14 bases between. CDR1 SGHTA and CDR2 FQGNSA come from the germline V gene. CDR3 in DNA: TGTGCCAGCAGCTTAGGACCCAACAGAAACAATGAAAAACTGTTTTTT. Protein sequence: CASSLGPNRNNEKLFF.